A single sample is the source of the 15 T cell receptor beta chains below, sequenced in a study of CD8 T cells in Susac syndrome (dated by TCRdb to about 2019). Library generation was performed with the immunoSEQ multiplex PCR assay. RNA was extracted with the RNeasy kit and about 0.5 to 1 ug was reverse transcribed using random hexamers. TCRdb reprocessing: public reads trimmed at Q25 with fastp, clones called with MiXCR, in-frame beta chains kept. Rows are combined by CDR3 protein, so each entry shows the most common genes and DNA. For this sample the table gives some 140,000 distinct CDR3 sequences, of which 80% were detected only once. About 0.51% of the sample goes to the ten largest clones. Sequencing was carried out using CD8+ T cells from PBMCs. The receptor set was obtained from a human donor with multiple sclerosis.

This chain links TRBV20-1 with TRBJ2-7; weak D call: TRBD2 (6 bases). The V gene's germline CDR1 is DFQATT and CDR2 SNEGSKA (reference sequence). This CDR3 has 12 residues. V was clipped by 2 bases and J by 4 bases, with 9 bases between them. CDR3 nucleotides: TGCAGTGCTAGACCGGAGGGTTACGAGCAGTACTTC. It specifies CSARPEGYEQYF.

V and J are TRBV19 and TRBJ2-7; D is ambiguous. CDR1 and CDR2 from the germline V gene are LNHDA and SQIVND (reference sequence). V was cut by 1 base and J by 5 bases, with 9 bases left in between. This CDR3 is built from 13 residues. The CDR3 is CASSIAAGNEQYF. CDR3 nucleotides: TGTGCCAGTAGTATAGCTGCCGGAAACGAGCAGTACTTC.

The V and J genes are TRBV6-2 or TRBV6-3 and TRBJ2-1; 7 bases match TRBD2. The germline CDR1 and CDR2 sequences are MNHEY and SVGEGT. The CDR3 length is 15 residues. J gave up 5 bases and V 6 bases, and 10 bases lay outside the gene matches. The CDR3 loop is CASRIAGSLHNEQFF. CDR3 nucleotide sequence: TGTGCCAGCAGAATAGCGGGTTCCCTTCACAATGAGCAGTTCTTC.

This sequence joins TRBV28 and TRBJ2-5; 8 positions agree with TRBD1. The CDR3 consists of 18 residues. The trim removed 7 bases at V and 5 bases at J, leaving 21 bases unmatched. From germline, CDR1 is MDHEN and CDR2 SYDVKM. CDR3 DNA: TGTGCCAGCACCAATACGGGAAAGACAGGGGCCCCGCGGGAGACCCAGTACTTC. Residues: CASTNTGKTGAPRETQYF.

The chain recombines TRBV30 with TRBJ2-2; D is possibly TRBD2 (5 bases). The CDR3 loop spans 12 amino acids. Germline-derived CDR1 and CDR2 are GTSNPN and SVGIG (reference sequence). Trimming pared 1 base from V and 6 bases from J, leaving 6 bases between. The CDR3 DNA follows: TGTGCCTGGAGTGCCGGGGCCGGGGAGCTGTTTTTT. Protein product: CAWSAGAGELFF.

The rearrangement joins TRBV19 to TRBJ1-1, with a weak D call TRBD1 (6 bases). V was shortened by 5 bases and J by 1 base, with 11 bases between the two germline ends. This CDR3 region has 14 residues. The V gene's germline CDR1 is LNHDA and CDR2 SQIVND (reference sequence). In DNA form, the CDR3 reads TGTGCCAGTAGTGTCCAGGGGACGAACACTGAAGCTTTCTTT. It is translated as CASSVQGTNTEAFF.

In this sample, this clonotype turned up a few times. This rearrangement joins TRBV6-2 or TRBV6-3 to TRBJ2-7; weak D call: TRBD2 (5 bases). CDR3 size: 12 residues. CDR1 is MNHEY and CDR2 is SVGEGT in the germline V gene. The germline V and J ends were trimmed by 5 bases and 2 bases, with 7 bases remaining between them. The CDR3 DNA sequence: TGTGCCAGCAGTAGCGGACCCTACGAGCAGTACGTC. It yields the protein CASSSGPYEQYV.

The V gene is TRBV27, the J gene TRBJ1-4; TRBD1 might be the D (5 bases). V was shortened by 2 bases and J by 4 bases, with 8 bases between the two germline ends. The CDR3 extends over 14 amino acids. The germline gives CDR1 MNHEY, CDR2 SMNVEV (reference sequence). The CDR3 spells CASSLRQNNEKLFF. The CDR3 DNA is TGTGCCAGCAGTTTACGACAGAATAATGAAAAACTGTTTTTT.

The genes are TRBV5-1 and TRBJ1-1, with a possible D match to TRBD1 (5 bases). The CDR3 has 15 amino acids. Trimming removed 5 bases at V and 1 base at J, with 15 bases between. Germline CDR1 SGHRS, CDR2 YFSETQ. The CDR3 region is CASRYARARNTEAFF. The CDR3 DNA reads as TGCGCCAGCAGATATGCCAGGGCTAGGAACACTGAAGCTTTCTTT.

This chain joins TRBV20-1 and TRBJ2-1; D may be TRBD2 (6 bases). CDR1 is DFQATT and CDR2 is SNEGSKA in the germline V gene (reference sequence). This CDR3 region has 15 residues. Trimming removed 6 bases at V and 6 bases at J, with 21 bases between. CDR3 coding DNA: TGCAGTGCGCTTCCACCGGGACTCCTGACCAATGAGCAGTTCTTC. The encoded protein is CSALPPGLLTNEQFF.

CDR3 nucleotide sequence: TGTGCCACCAGCAGGGACTCCCGGGACAGGACGGACGAGCAGTACTTC. Residues: CATSRDSRDRTDEQYF. The chain is built from TRBV15 and TRBJ2-7, with 8 bases lining up with TRBD1. This CDR3 is 16 amino acids long. Losses at the gene ends were 3 bases for V and 5 bases for J; bases not matched to a gene: 12. In germline, CDR1 is LNHNV, CDR2 YYDKDF (reference sequence).

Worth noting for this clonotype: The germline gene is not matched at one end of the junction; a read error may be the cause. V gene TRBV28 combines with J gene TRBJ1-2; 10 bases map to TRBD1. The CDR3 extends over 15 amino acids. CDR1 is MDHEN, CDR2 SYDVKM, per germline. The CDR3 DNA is TGTGCCAGCAGTACCCCCGGGACAGGGGAATATGGCTACACTTTC. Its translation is CASSTPGTGEYGYTF.

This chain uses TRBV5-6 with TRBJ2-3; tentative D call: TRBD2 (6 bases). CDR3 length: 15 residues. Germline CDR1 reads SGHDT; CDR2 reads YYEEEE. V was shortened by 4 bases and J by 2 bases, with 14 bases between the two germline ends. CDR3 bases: TGTGCCAGCAGCCCGAGGACTACACACACAGATACGCAGTATTTT. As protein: CASSPRTTHTDTQYF.

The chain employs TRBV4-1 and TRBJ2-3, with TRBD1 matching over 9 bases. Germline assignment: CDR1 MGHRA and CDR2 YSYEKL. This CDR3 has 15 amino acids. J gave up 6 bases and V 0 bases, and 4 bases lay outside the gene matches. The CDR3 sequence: CASSQDGQGRDTQYF. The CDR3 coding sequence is TGCGCCAGCAGCCAAGACGGACAGGGGAGGGATACGCAGTATTTT.

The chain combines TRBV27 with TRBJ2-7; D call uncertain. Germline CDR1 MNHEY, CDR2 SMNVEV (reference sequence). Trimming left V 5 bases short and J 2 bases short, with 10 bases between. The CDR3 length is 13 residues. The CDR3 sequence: CASSVSATYEQYF. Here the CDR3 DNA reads TGTGCCAGCAGTGTGTCGGCTACCTACGAGCAGTACTTC.